The 25 T cell receptor beta chains below all came from one sample that was sequenced in a study of T cells in Graves' hyperthyroidism and ophthalmopathy. What was amplified from RNA transcripts were TCR beta CDR3 regions. Initially, a first-round RT-PCR of the TCR CDR3 employed the HTBI primer set. TCRdb called the multiplex PCR reads again in MiXCR, with one record for every CDR3 protein. The sample lists hundreds of thousands of distinct CDR3 sequences; around a sixth were seen once. Material for sequencing was blood. The source of these receptors is a woman between 18 and 29 years old with Graves' hyperthyroidism.

This chain connects TRBV20-1 to TRBJ1-2; tentatively, D is TRBD1 (5 bases). The CDR3 loop spans 13 amino acids. CDR1 DFQATT and CDR2 SNEGSKA come from the germline V gene (reference sequence). The V gene lost 6 bases and the J gene lost 5 bases, with 16 bases spanning the gap. CDR3 sequence: CSAILGRGYGYTF. The DNA for the CDR3 is TGCAGTGCCATCCTAGGGCGGGGGTATGGCTACACCTTC.

This clonotype was recorded at least ten times. For the CDR3, the DNA is TGTGCCAGCAGCTTAGAAACTAGAGTGAATGAGCAGTTCTTC. Protein product: CASSLETRVNEQFF. The chain links TRBV11-2 to TRBJ2-1, with a tentative D call TRBD2 (5 bases). Germline CDR1 is SGHAT and CDR2 is FQNNGV. Trimming took 0 bases from V and 7 from J, leaving 10 bases between them. This CDR3 has 14 residues. Full variable domain (missing parts from reference TRBV11-2 and TRBJ2-1): EAGVAQSPRYKIIEKRQSVAFWCNPISGHATLYWYQQILGQGPKLLIQFQNNGVVDDSQLPKDRFSAERLKGVDSTLKIQPAKLEDSAVYLCASSLETRVNEQFFGPGTRLTVL.

In this sample, this clonotype turned up many times. The rearrangement joins TRBV7-8 to TRBJ1-2; D is uncertain. Germline V gene data show CDR1 as SGHVS and CDR2 as FQNEAQ. This CDR3 spans 17 amino acids. The V end was cut by 5 bases, the J end by 0 bases, with 19 bases between. The CDR3, as DNA: TGTGCCAGCAGCATATACCGGCGGGCCCGAGCTAACTATGGCTACACCTTC. Residues: CASSIYRRARANYGYTF.

This clonotype was found many times. V usage is TRBV3-1 and J usage is TRBJ1-1; 8 nucleotides agree with TRBD1. The CDR3 runs 14 residues. Germline CDR1 is LGHDT and CDR2 is YNNKEL (reference sequence). V was clipped by 2 bases and J by 11 bases; unmatched bases: 10. The CDR3 DNA follows: TGTGCCAGCAGCCAACCCGGGACAGGTATGAGGGCTTTCTTT. This translates into CASSQPGTGMRAFF.

The sample holds many counts of this clonotype. This chain joins TRBV3-1 and TRBJ1-1; D gene uncertain. The V end was cut by 4 bases, the J end by 0 bases, with 9 bases between. This CDR3 is built from 14 residues. CDR1 is LGHDT, CDR2 YNNKEL, per germline (reference sequence). The CDR3 DNA sequence: TGTGCCAGCAGCCCCCACACCATGAACACTGAAGCTTTCTTT. Translation: CASSPHTMNTEAFF. Filled out from reference TRBV3-1 and TRBJ1-1, the complete variable domain reads DTAVSQTPKYLVTQMGNDKSIKCEQNLGHDTMYWYKQDSKKFLKIMFSYNNKELIINETVPNRFSPKSPDKAHLNLHINSLELGDSAVYFCASSPHTMNTEAFFGQGTRLTVV.

This chain links TRBV28 with TRBJ1-2, with D perhaps TRBD1 (6 bases). Trimming left V 5 bases short and J 8 bases short, with 12 bases between. Germline values: CDR1 MDHEN, CDR2 SYDVKM. The CDR3 length is 12 residues. The CDR3 sequence: CASSPQGKGYTF. The DNA of the CDR3 is TGTGCCAGCAGTCCTCAGGGGAAAGGCTACACCTTC.

This clonotype was counted ten times or more. This rearrangement joins TRBV5-1 to TRBJ1-1; TRBD1 might be the D (5 bases). V lost 2 bases to trimming and J lost 5 bases, with 10 bases between them. The V gene's germline CDR1 is SGHRS and CDR2 YFSETQ. The CDR3 is 13 amino acids. CDR3 DNA: TGCGCCAGCAGCTTTGCCAGGGAAACTGAAGCTTTCTTT. Residues: CASSFARETEAFF.

This clonotype was detected only a few times. The chain has TRBV5-8 and TRBJ2-1; the D is unclear. CDR3 size: 15 residues. Germline CDR1 reads SGHTS; CDR2 reads YDEGEE. V lost 5 bases, J lost 5 bases, and 17 bases lay in between. This CDR3 reads CASRPAVIFDNEQFF. CDR3 DNA sequence: TGTGCCAGCAGACCGGCGGTAATTTTCGACAATGAGCAGTTCTTC. The whole variable domain, remainder taken from reference TRBV5-8 and TRBJ2-1, is EAGVTQSPTHLIKTRGQQATLRCSPISGHTSVYWYQQALGLGLQFLLWYDEGEERNRGNFPPRFSGRQFPNYSSELNVNALELEDSALYLCASRPAVIFDNEQFFGPGTRLTVL.

Many counts were recorded for this clonotype. The chain is built from TRBV3-1 and TRBJ2-2; the D is unclear. The CDR3 is 14 residues long. V was shortened by 0 bases and J by 5 bases, with 7 bases between the two germline ends. Germline V gene data show CDR1 as LGHDT and CDR2 as YNNKEL (reference sequence). The CDR3 loop reads CASSQELGTGELFF. The CDR3 coding sequence is TGTGCCAGCAGCCAAGAACTGGGGACCGGGGAGCTGTTTTTT.

This clonotype was seen ten or more times. The rearrangement joins TRBV18 to TRBJ1-2; no clear D gene. The CDR3 is 13 residues long. CDR1 and CDR2 from the germline V gene are KGHSH and LQKENI. V was pared by 8 bases and J by 4 bases, with 14 bases between. The CDR3 spells CASSPLGSYGYTF. The DNA of the CDR3 is TGTGCCAGCAGCCCCCTGGGCAGCTATGGCTACACCTTC.

This clonotype was seen repeatedly, ten times or more. The chain couples TRBV6-2 or TRBV6-3 to TRBJ1-5, with 8 positions matching TRBD1. CDR1 and CDR2 (germline): MNHEY, SVGEGT. V shed 6 bases, J shed 2 bases, and the junction held 9 bases outside the gene matches. This CDR3 comprises 16 residues. CDR3 DNA: TGTGCCAGCAGCTACCCTCTGACAGGGGGCAATCAGCCCCAGCATTTT. Protein: CASSYPLTGGNQPQHF.

The chain joins TRBV3-1 to TRBJ2-5; 13 bases are shared with TRBD2. CDR1 and CDR2 from the germline V gene are LGHDT and YNNKEL (reference sequence). V was clipped by 4 bases and J by 6 bases; unmatched bases: 11. This CDR3 contains 17 residues. The CDR3 DNA is TGTGCCAGCAGCCCCCCCGGGACTAGCGGGATGAAGAAGACCCAGTACTTC. This encodes CASSPPGTSGMKKTQYF.

This clonotype was recorded at least ten times. The genes are TRBV20-1 and TRBJ2-7; D is possibly TRBD1 (5 bases). The CDR3 is 12 residues long. From germline, CDR1 is DFQATT and CDR2 SNEGSKA (reference sequence). The ends were cut back, 1 base at V and 3 bases at J, with 7 bases in the middle. CDR3 sequence reads: CSARVTGYEQYF. CDR3 coding DNA: TGCAGTGCTAGAGTAACAGGCTACGAGCAGTACTTC.

There are a few counts of this clonotype. This chain joins TRBV6-1 and TRBJ2-1, with D hard to call. CDR1 and CDR2 from the germline V gene are MNHNS and SASEGT. CDR3 length equals 15 residues. The germline V and J ends were trimmed by 6 bases and 6 bases, with 18 bases remaining between them. CDR3 loop: CASRTSGRTGNEQFF. The CDR3, as DNA: TGTGCCAGCAGAACTTCGGGTCGAACGGGCAATGAGCAGTTCTTC.

The V and J genes are TRBV6-2 or TRBV6-3 and TRBJ1-6, with D perhaps matching TRBD1 (6 bases). This CDR3 spans 15 amino acids. The ends were cut back, 0 bases at V and 9 bases at J, with 12 bases in the middle. Germline V lookup: CDR1 MNHEY, CDR2 SVGEGT. This chain's CDR3 is CASSYSIAGASPLHF. In DNA, the CDR3 is TGTGCCAGCAGTTACTCGATAGCGGGGGCTTCACCCCTCCACTTT.

In this sample, this clonotype turned up many times. The chain couples TRBV28 to TRBJ2-7; D is perhaps TRBD2 (5 bases). V was cut by 4 bases and J by 2 bases, with 15 bases left in between. Per the germline V gene, CDR1 is MDHEN and CDR2 is SYDVKM. The CDR3 loop spans 15 amino acids. The CDR3 is CASSSAEGFTYEQYF. DNA for the CDR3: TGTGCCAGCAGTTCCGCAGAGGGCTTTACCTACGAGCAGTACTTC.

The gene calls are TRBV19 and TRBJ1-1; tentatively, D is TRBD1 (6 bases). Trimming cost V 5 bases and J 3 bases, with 16 bases left between them. CDR1 is LNHDA, CDR2 SQIVND, per germline (reference sequence). The CDR3 covers 15 residues. CDR3 sequence: CASSARQAGDTEAFF. The DNA for the CDR3 is TGTGCCAGTAGTGCCCGACAGGCCGGGGACACTGAAGCTTTCTTT.

This chain links TRBV9 with TRBJ2-1; D remains ambiguous. V lost 2 bases and J lost 4, with 7 bases in between. Germline loops: CDR1 SGDLS, CDR2 YYNGEE. The CDR3 has 13 amino acids. The CDR3 sequence: CASSVLSYNEQFF. DNA of the CDR3: TGTGCCAGCAGCGTTCTTTCGTACAATGAGCAGTTCTTC.

V usage is TRBV10-3 and J usage is TRBJ2-2; tentatively, D is TRBD1 (6 bases). Between the trimmed V and J ends, which lost 9 bases and 0 bases, there was a span of 14 bases. The germline gives CDR1 ENHRY, CDR2 SYGVKD. This CDR3 comprises 15 residues. CDR3 sequence (DNA): TGTGCCATACTGGACAGTTTCGCGAACACCGGGGAGCTGTTTTTT. Amino acid sequence: CAILDSFANTGELFF.

Many counts were recorded for this clonotype. V gene TRBV18 combines with J gene TRBJ1-3; 8 positions agree with TRBD1. The CDR3 consists of 15 residues. J was trimmed by 9 bases and V by 3 bases; bases with no gene match: 10. Germline CDR1 and CDR2: KGHSH and LQKENI. The CDR3 sequence is CASSPRTGTLSTIYF. The CDR3 DNA is TGTGCCAGCTCACCGAGGACAGGGACTCTCAGCACCATATATTTT.

This chain links TRBV6-1 with TRBJ2-3, with 8 bases fitting TRBD2. CDR1 is MNHNS, CDR2 SASEGT, per germline. V shed 4 bases and J 2 bases; nucleotides not matched to a gene: 2. The CDR3 is 14 amino acids. Here the CDR3 reads CASSAGGFTDTQYF. DNA of the CDR3: TGTGCCAGCAGTGCGGGAGGGTTCACAGATACGCAGTATTTT.

In its sample, this clonotype was seen many times. This chain joins TRBV12-3 or TRBV12-4 and TRBJ1-1, with 9 positions matching TRBD1. This CDR3 region has 16 residues. V lost 6 bases, J lost 1 base, and 9 bases stayed unmatched. The chain's CDR3 is CASRGGQGNQNTEAFF. The CDR3 nucleotides read TGTGCCAGCAGGGGGGGACAGGGCAATCAGAACACTGAAGCTTTCTTT.

As for this clonotype: The conserved final phenylalanine or tryptophan is absent from the CDR3, which likely points to a read error. This chain joins TRBV6-2 or TRBV6-3 and TRBJ1-1; D is unresolved. Germline lookup yields CDR1 MNHEY and CDR2 SVGEGT. The CDR3 sequence is 13 residues long. The V and J ends lost 2 bases and 1 base respectively, with 5 bases between them. As DNA, the CDR3 is TGTGCCAGCAGTTACGCAGGGAACACTGAAGCTTTCTTA. Residues: CASSYAGNTEAFL.

V usage is TRBV7-9 and J usage is TRBJ2-1, with a tentative D call TRBD2 (6 bases). CDR3 length: 15 residues. Germline values: CDR1 SEHNR, CDR2 FQNEAQ (reference sequence). With 10 bases removed from V and 0 bases from J, the gap between germline ends came to 16 bases. The CDR3 DNA sequence: TGTGCCACGAAGTTGGGGGGAGCCTCCTACAATGAGCAGTTCTTC. Its translation: CATKLGGASYNEQFF.

The table lists this clonotype with many counts. The genes are TRBV12-5 and TRBJ2-5, with a weak D call TRBD1 (6 bases). Deletions cut 4 bases from V and 3 bases from J, with 18 bases between. Looked up from germline, CDR1 is LGHNT and CDR2 is FRNRAP. The length of the CDR3 is 16 residues. CDR3 residues: CASGSSAVRGKETQYF. The DNA for the CDR3 is TGTGCTAGTGGTTCGAGTGCGGTCAGGGGAAAAGAGACCCAGTACTTC.